The T cell receptor beta chain under discussion was sequenced for a study of blood T cell repertoires in COVID-19. Sequenced by immunoSEQ multiplex PCR; TCRdb stores in-frame clones only, minus some. This sample carries approximately 460,000 clones, 80% to 90% of them seen once, and the ten largest clones take 0.9%. CDR1 is MGHRA and CDR2 is YSYEKL in the germline V gene. The V segment lost 1 base and the J segment 2 bases; nucleotides outside the gene matches: 1. CDR3 length: 14 residues. This clone was observed a handful of times. A Seattle source enrolled patients during active infection and followed them longitudinally.

The clonotype was recovered from a young man with COVID-19, enrolled during active disease. The chain has TRBV4-1 and TRBJ2-5; 7 bases are a match to TRBD2. The sequenced material came from peripheral blood. The CDR3 region is CASSQGRGQETQYF. The CDR3 DNA follows: TGCGCCAGCAGCCAAGGGCGGGGGCAAGAGACCCAGTACTTC.